The sequence of this T cell receptor (beta chain) was determined in a study of shared clonotypes between healthy human individuals. The table came from immunoSEQ multiplex PCR; TCRdb's copy has only in-frame clones and leaves some out. Of some 2,000,000 clones listed, around 96% are singletons. CD45RO-negative, CCR7-positively selected cells formed the naive CD8 fraction, excluding terminally differentiated effector memory CD45RA+ cells. Looked up from germline, CDR1 is SEHNR and CDR2 is FQNEAQ (reference sequence). J was trimmed by 4 bases and V by 7 bases; bases with no gene match: 6. This CDR3 contains 14 residues. Study observations and caveats: Larger estimated richness was generally recorded for naive subsets relative to memory subsets.

On this clone: Antigen unknown.

The sequencing sample was made of naive CD8+ T cells sorted from blood. This chain joins TRBV7-9 and TRBJ1-1; 10 positions match TRBD1. The receptor's source is a man between 18 and 35 years old in good health. The CDR3 region has the DNA TGTGCCAGCATCCCGACAGGGGGCCCCACTGAAGCTTTCTTT. Protein sequence: CASIPTGGPTEAFF.